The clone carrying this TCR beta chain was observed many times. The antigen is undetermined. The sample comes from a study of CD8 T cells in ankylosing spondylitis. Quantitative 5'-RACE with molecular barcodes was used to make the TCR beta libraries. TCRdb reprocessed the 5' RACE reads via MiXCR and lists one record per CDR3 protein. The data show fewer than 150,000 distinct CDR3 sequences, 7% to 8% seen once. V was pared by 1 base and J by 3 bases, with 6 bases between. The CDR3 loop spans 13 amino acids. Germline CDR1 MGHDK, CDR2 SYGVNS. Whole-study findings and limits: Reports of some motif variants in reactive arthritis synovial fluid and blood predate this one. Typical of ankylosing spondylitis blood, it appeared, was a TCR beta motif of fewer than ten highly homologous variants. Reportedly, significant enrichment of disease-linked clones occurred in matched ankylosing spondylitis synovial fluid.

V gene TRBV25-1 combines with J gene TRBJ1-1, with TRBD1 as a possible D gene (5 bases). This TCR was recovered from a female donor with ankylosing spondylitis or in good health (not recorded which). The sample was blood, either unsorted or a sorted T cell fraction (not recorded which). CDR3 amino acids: CASSELGDTEAFF. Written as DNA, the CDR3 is TGTGCCAGCAGTGAATTGGGGGACACTGAAGCTTTCTTT. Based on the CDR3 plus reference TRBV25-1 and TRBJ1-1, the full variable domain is EADIYQTPRYLVIGTGKKITLECSQTMGHDKMYWYQQDPGMELHLIHYSYGVNSTEKGDLSSESTVSRIRTEHFPLTLESARPSHTSQYLCASSELGDTEAFFGQGTRLTVV.